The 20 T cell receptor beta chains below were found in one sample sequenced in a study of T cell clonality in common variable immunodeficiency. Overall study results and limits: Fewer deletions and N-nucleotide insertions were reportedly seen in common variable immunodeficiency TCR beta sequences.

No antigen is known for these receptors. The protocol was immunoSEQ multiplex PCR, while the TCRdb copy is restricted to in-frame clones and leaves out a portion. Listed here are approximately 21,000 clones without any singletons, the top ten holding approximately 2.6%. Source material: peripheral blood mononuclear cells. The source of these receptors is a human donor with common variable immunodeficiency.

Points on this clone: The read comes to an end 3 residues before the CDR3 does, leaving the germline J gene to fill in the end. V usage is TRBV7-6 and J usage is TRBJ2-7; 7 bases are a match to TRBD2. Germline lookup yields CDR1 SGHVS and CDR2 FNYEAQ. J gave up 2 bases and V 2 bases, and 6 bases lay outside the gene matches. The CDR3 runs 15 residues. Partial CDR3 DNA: TGTGCCAGCAGCTTAAGGGGAGGGAGCGCCTACGAG. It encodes CASSLRGGSAYE. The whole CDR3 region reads CASSLRGGSAYEQYF.

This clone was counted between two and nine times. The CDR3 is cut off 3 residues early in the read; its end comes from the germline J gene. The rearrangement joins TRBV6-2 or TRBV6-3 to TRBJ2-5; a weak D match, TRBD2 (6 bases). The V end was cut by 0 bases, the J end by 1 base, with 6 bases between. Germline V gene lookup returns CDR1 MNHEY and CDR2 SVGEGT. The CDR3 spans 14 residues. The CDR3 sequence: CASSYSGGQETQYF. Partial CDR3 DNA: TGTGCCAGCAGTTACTCGGGGGGCCAAGAGACC.

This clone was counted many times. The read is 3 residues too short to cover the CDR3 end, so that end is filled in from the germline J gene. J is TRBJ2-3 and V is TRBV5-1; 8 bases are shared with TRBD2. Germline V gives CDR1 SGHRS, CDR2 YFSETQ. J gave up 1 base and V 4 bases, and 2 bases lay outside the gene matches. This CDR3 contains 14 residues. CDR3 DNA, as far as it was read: TGCGCCAGCAGCCAACTAGCGGGCACAGATACG. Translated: CASSQLAGTDT. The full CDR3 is CASSQLAGTDTQYF.

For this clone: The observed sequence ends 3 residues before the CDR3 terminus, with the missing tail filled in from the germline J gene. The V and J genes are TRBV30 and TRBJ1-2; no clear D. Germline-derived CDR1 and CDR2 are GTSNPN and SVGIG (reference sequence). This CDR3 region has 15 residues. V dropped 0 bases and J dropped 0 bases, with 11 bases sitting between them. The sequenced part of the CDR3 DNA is TGTGCCTGGAGTGTTCCCAGAAAAGCTAACTATGGC. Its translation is CAWSVPRKANYG. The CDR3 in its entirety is CAWSVPRKANYGYTF.

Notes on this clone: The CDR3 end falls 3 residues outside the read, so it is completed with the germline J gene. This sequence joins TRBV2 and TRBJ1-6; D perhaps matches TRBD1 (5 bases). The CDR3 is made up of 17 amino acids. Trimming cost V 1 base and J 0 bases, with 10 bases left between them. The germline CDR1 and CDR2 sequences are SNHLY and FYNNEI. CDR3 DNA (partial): TGTGCCAGCAGTGAAGGGACAAGTAGCTCCTATAATTCACCC. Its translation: CASSEGTSSSYNSP. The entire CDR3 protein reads CASSEGTSSSYNSPLHF.

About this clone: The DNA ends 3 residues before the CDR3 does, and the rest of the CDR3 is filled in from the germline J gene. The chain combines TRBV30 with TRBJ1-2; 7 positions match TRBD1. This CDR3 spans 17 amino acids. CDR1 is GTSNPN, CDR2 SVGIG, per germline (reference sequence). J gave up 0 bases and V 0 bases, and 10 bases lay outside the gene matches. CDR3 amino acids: CAWSVRDSLRANYGYTF. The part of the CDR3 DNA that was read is TGTGCCTGGAGTGTGAGGGACAGCCTTAGAGCTAACTATGGC.

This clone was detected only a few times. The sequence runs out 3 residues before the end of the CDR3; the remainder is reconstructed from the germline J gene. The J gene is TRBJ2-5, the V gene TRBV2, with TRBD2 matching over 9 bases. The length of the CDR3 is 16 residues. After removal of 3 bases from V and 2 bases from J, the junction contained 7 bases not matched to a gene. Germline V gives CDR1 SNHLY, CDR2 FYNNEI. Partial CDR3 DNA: TGTGCCAGCAGTGACCACCGAGGACTAGCGCAAGAGACC. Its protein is CASSDHRGLAQET. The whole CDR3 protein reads CASSDHRGLAQETQYF.

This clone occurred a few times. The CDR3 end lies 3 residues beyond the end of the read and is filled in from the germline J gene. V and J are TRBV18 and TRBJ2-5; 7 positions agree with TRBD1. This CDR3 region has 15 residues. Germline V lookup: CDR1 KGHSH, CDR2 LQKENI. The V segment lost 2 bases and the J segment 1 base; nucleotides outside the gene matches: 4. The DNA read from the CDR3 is TGTGCCAGCTCACCAATGGGACAGACCCAAGAGACC. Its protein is CASSPMGQTQET. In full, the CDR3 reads CASSPMGQTQETQYF.

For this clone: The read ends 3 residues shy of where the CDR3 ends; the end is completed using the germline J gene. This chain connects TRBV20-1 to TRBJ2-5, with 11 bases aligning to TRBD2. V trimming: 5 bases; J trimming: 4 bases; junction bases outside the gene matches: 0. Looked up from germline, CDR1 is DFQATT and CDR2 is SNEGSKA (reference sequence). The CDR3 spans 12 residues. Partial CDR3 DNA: TGCAGTGCTGGGACTAGCGGAGAGACC. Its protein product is CSAGTSGET. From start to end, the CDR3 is CSAGTSGETQYF.

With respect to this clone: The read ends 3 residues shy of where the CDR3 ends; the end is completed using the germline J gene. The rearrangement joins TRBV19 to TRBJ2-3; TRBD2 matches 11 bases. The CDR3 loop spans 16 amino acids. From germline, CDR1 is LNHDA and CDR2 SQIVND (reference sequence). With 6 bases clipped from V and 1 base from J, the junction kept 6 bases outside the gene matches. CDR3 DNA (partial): TGTGCCAGTAGCCTTACTAGCGGGAGCGGCACAGATACG. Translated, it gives CASSLTSGSGTDT. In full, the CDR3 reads CASSLTSGSGTDTQYF.

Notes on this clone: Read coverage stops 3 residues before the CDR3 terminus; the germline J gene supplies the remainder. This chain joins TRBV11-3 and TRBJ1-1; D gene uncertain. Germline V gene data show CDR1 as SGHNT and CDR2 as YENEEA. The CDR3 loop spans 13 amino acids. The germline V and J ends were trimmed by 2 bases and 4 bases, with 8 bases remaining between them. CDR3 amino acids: CASSLRQATEAFF. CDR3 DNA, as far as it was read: TGTGCCAGCAGCTTAAGGCAGGCCACTGAA.

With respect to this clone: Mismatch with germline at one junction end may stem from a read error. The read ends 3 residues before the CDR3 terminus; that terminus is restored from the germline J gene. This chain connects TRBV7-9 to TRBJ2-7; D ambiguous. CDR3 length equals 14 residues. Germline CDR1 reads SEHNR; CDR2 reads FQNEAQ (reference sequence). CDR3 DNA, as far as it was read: TGTTCCAGCAGCGTAAATGCAGCGTCATCCGAG. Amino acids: CSSSVNAASSE. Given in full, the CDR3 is CSSSVNAASSEQYF.

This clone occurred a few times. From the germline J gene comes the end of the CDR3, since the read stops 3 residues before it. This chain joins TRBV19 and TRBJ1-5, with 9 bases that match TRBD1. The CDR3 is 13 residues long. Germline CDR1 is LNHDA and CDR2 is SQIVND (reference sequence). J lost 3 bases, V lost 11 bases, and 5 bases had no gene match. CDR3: CAAGDRDNQPQHF. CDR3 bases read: TGTGCCGCGGGGGACAGGGACAATCAGCCC.

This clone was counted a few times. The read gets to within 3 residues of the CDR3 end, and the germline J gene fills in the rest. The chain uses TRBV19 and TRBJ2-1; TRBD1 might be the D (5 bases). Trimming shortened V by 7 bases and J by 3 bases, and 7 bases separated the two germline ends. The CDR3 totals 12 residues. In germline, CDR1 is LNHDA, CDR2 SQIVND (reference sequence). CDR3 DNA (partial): TGTGCCAGTAATACAGGCTACAATGAG. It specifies CASNTGYNE. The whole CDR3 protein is CASNTGYNEQFF.

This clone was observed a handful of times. CDR3 DNA (partial): TGTGCCAGTAGCCACAGGGAACGCACAGATACG. This encodes CASSHRERTDT. From start to end, the CDR3 is CASSHRERTDTQYF. This rearrangement joins TRBV19 to TRBJ2-3, with D tentatively TRBD1 (6 bases). The read terminates 3 residues ahead of where the CDR3 ends, so the germline J gene completes it. Trimming took 6 bases from V and 1 from J, leaving 11 bases between them. The V gene's germline CDR1 is LNHDA and CDR2 SQIVND (reference sequence). There are 14 residues in the CDR3. Drawing the rest from reference TRBV19 and TRBJ2-3, the complete variable domain is DGGITQSPKYLFRKEGQNVTLSCEQNLNHDAMYWYRQDPGQGLRLIYYSQIVNDFQKGDIAEGYSVSREKKESFPLTVTSAQKNPTAFYLCASSHRERTDTQYFGPGTRLTVL.

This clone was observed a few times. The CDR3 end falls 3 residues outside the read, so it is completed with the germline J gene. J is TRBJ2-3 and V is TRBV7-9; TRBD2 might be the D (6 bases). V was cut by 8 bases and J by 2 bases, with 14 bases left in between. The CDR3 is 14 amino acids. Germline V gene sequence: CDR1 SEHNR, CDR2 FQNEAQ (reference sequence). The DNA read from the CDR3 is TGTGCCAGCGGGGACTGGGCCATCACAGATACG. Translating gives CASGDWAITDT. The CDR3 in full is CASGDWAITDTQYF.

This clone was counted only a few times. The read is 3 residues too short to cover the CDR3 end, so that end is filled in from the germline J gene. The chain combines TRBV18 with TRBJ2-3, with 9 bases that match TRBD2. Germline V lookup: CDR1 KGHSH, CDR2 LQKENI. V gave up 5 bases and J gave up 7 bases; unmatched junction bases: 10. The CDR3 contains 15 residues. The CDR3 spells CASSGSGRNSNTQYF. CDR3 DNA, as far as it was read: TGTGCCAGCTCAGGGAGCGGGAGGAATTCAAATACG.

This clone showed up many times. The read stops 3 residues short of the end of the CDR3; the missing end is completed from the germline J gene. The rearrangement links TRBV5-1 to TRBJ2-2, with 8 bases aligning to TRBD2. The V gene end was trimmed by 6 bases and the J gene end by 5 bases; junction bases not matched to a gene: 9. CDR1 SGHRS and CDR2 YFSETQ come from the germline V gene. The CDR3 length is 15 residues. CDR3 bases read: TGCGCCAGCACCCTCAACGGGGGGGAGACCGGGGAG. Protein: CASTLNGGETGE. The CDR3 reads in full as CASTLNGGETGELFF.

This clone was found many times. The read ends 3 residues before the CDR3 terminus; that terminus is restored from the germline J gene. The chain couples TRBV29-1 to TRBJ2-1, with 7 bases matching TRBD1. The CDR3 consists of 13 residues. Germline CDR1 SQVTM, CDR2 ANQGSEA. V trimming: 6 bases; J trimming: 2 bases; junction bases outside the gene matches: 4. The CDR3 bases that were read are TGCAGCGTCAGGGACAGTCCCTACAATGAG. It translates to CSVRDSPYNE. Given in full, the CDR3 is CSVRDSPYNEQFF.

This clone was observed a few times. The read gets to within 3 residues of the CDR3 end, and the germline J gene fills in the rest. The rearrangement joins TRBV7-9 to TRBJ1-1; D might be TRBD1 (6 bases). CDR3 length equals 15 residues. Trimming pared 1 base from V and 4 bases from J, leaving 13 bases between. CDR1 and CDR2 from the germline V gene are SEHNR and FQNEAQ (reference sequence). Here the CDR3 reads CASSLEGGYSTEAFF. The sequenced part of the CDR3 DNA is TGTGCCAGCAGCTTAGAAGGGGGATATAGCACTGAA. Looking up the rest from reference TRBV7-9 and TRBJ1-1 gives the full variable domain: DTGVSQNPRHKITKRGQNVTFRCDPISEHNRLYWYRQTLGQGPEFLTYFQNEAQLEKSRLLSDRFSAERPKGSFSTLEIQRTEQGDSAMYLCASSLEGGYSTEAFFGQGTRLTVV.